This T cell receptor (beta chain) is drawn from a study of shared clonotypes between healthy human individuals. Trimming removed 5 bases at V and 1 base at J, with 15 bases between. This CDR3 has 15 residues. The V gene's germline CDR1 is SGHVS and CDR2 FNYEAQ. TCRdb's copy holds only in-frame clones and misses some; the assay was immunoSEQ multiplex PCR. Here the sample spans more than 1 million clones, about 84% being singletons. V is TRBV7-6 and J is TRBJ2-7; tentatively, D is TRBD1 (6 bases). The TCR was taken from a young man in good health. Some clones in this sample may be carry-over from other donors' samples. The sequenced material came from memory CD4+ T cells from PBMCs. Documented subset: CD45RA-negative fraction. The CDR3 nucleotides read TGTGCCAGCAGCCAGGACAGCTCGAGGTCCTACGAGCAGTACTTC. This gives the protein CASSQDSSRSYEQYF.